This TCR beta chain is drawn from a study of shared clonotypes between healthy human individuals. The data were produced by immunoSEQ multiplex PCR, yet TCRdb's version contains in-frame clones alone and is incomplete. The top ten hold roughly 22% of the sample, which has about 700,000 clones, about 90% seen once. Selected positively for CCR7 and CD45RO-negative, naive CD8 cells excluded terminally differentiated effector memory CD45RA+ cells. The germline V gene encodes CDR1 LNHDA and CDR2 SQIVND (reference sequence). The V and J ends lost 4 bases and 6 bases, in that order; junction bases with no gene match: 6. The CDR3 has 14 amino acids.

The gene calls are TRBV19 and TRBJ2-1, with 7 bases that match TRBD1. The clonotype originates from a man aged 25-45 years in good health. The sequenced sample was naive CD8+ T cells sorted from blood. The DNA for the CDR3 is TGTGCCAGTAGTAGGGACAGTTTTATCAATGAGCAGTTCTTC. Its protein is CASSRDSFINEQFF.